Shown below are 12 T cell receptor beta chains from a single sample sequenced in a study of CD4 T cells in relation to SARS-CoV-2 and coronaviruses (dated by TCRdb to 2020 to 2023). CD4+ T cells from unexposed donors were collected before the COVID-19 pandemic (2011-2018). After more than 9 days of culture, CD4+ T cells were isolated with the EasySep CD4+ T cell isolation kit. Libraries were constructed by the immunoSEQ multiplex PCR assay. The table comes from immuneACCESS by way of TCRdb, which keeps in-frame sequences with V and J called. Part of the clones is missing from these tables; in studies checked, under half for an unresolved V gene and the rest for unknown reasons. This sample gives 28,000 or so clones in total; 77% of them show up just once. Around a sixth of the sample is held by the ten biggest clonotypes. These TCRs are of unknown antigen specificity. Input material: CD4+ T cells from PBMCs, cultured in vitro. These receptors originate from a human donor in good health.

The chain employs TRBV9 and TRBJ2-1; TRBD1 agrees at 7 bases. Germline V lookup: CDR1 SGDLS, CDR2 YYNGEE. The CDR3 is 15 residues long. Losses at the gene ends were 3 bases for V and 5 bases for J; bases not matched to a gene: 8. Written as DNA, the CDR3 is TGTGCCAGCAGCGCGAGTCGGACAGGAGACAATGAGCAGTTCTTC. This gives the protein CASSASRTGDNEQFF.

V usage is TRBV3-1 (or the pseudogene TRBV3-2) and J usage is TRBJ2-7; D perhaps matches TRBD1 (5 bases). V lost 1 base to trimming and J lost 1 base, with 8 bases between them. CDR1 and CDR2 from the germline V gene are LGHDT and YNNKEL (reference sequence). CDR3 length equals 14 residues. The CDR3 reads CASSQGGASYEQYF. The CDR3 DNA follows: TGTGCCAGCAGCCAAGGTGGGGCTTCCTACGAGCAGTACTTC.

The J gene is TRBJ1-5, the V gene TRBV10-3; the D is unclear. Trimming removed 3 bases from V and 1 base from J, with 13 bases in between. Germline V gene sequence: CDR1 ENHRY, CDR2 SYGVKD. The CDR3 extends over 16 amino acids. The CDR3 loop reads CAISDRGGSSNQPQHF. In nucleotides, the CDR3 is TGTGCCATCAGTGACCGGGGAGGGTCAAGCAATCAGCCCCAGCATTTT.

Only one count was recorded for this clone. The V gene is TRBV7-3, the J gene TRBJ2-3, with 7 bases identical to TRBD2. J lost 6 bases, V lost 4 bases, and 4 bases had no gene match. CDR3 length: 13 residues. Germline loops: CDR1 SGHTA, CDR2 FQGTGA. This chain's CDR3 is CASSSAGFDTQYF. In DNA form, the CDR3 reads TGTGCCAGCAGCTCAGCGGGGTTTGATACGCAGTATTTT.

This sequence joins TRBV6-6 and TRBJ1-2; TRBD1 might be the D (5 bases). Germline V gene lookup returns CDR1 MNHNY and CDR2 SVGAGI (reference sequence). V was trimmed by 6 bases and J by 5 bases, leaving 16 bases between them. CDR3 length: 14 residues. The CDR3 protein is CASSPQGFGYGYTF. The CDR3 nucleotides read TGTGCCAGCAGCCCCCAGGGATTTGGATATGGCTACACCTTC.

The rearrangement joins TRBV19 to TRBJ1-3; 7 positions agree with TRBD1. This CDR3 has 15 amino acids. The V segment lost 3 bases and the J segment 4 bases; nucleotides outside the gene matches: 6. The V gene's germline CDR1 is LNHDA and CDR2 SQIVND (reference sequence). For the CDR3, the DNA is TGTGCCAGTAGTATCGATCGACAGGGCGGAAACACCATATATTTT. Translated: CASSIDRQGGNTIYF. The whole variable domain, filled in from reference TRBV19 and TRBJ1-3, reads DGGITQSPKYLFRKEGQNVTLSCEQNLNHDAMYWYRQDPGQGLRLIYYSQIVNDFQKGDIAEGYSVSREKKESFPLTVTSAQKNPTAFYLCASSIDRQGGNTIYFGEGSWLTVV.

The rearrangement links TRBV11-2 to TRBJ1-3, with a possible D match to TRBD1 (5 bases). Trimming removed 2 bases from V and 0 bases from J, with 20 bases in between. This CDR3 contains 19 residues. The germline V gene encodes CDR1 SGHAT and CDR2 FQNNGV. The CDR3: CASSLTGKSYAYSGNTIYF. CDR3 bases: TGTGCCAGCAGCTTAACAGGAAAAAGCTATGCTTACTCTGGAAACACCATATATTTT.

The CDR3 region has the DNA TGTGCCAGCACCTGGGGGAGCGGGGGGCGAGAGACCCAGTACTTC. The encoded protein is CASTWGSGGRETQYF. The chain employs TRBV7-2 and TRBJ2-5, with TRBD2 matching over 9 bases. The V and J ends lost 7 bases and 4 bases, in that order; junction bases with no gene match: 10. This CDR3 contains 15 residues. Germline CDR1 is SGHTA and CDR2 is FQGNSA. Using reference TRBV7-2 and TRBJ2-5 for the parts outside the CDR3, the full variable domain is GAGVSQSPSNKVTEKGKDVELRCDPISGHTALYWYRQSLGQGLEFLIYFQGNSAPDKSGLPSDRFSAERTGGSVSTLTIQRTQQEDSAVYLCASTWGSGGRETQYFGPGTRLLVL.

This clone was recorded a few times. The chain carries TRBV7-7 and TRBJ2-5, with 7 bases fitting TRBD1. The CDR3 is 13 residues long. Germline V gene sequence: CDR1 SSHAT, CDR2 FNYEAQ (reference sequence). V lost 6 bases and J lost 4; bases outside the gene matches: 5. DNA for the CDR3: TGTGCCAGCAGTAGCGCAGGGGGAGAGACCCAGTACTTC. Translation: CASSSAGGETQYF.

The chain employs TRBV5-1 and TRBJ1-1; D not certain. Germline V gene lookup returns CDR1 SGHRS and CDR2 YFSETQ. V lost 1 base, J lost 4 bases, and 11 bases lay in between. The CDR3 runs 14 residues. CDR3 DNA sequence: TGCGCCAGCAGCTTGCTTGGGGTGGGCACTGAAGCTTTCTTT. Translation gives CASSLLGVGTEAFF.

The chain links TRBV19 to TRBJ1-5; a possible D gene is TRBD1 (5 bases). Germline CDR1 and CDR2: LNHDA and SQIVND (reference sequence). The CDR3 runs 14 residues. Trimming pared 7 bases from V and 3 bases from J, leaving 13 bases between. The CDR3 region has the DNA TGTGCCAGTAATTACGGCAGGGTCAATCAGCCCCAGCATTTT. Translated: CASNYGRVNQPQHF. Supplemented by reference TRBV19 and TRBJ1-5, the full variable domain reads DGGITQSPKYLFRKEGQNVTLSCEQNLNHDAMYWYRQDPGQGLRLIYYSQIVNDFQKGDIAEGYSVSREKKESFPLTVTSAQKNPTAFYLCASNYGRVNQPQHFGDGTRLSIL.

The CDR3 spells CASSPRGDYEQYF. The CDR3 nucleotides read TGTGCCAGCAGTCCCCGGGGGGACTACGAGCAGTACTTC. V is TRBV12-3 or TRBV12-4 and J is TRBJ2-7; TRBD2 agrees at 7 bases. The CDR3 has 13 amino acids. J gave up 3 bases and V 5 bases, and 4 bases lay outside the gene matches.